Below, 5 T cell receptor beta chains from the same sample are listed, as sequenced in a study of cytomegalovirus exposure and HLA in healthy donors. The PCR made use of 60 Vbeta and 13 Jbeta primers. This table comes from immunoSEQ multiplex PCR, and its TCRdb copy is limited to in-frame clones, with some not included. This table holds fewer than 150,000 clones, around 69% found once. Sample: PBMCs. Source of these receptors: a man aged 50 or older in good health and CMV-seropositive.

This sequence joins TRBV27 and TRBJ1-1; 8 bases are a match to TRBD1. The CDR3 length is 15 residues. Trimming took 1 base from V and 5 from J; bases not matched to a gene: 6. The germline V gene has CDR1 MNHEY and CDR2 SMNVEV (reference sequence). The CDR3 DNA is TGTGCCAGCAGTTTATACACAGGGGGGAGGACTGAAGCTTTCTTT. Its translation is CASSLYTGGRTEAFF.

J is TRBJ2-7 and V is TRBV7-2; 7 positions agree with TRBD2. CDR1 and CDR2 from the germline V gene are SGHTA and FQGNSA. Trimming cost V 1 base and J 5 bases; bases outside gene matches: 11. The CDR3 runs to 16 residues. DNA of the CDR3: TGTGCCAGCAGCTTAGGTTTGCGGGAGATGCAGAACGAGCAGTACTTC. This encodes CASSLGLREMQNEQYF.

The chain uses TRBV11-3 and TRBJ1-2; 10 nucleotides align to TRBD1. Germline V gene lookup returns CDR1 SGHNT and CDR2 YENEEA. The CDR3 contains 14 residues. Germline trimming cut 5 bases from V and 6 bases from J; bases unmatched to any gene: 6. CDR3 in DNA: TGTGCCAGCAGCCCGGGACAGGGGTCGGATGGCTACACCTTC. Protein product: CASSPGQGSDGYTF.

V and J are TRBV5-1 and TRBJ2-7; D is possibly TRBD1 (7 bases). V was trimmed by 4 bases and J by 6 bases, leaving 17 bases between them. The germline gives CDR1 SGHRS, CDR2 YFSETQ. The CDR3 covers 14 residues. CDR3 amino acids: CASSVGQQAGEQYF. CDR3 coding DNA: TGCGCCAGCAGCGTGGGACAGCAAGCGGGCGAGCAGTACTTC.

This clone was seen only a few times. This chain connects TRBV10-3 to TRBJ2-7; tentative D call: TRBD1 (5 bases). The CDR3 runs 13 residues. Germline loops: CDR1 ENHRY, CDR2 SYGVKD. With 3 bases removed from V and 3 bases from J, the gap between germline ends came to 9 bases. In DNA form, the CDR3 reads TGTGCCATCAGTGAAGGGGCCAGCTACGAGCAGTACTTC. Its translation is CAISEGASYEQYF.